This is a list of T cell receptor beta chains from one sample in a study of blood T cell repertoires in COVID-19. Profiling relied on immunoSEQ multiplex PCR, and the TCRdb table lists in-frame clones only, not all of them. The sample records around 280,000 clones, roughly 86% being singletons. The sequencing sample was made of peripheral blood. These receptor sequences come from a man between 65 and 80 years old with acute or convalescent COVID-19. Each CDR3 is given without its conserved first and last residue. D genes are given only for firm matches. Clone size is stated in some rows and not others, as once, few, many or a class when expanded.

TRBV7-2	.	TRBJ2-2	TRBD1	ASSLEPQTGVLF
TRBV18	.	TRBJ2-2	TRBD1	ASSSGQSTGELF
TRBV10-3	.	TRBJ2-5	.	AISESEGRETQY
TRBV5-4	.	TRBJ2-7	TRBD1	ASRQGTGGASYEQY
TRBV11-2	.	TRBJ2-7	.	ASSSSTYSYEQY
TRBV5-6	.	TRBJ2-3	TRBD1	ASSSGQGSQY
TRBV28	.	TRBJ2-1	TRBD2	ASSSTLSGRGLYEQF
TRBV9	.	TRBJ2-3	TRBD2	ASSGRRTSGWGYTDTQY
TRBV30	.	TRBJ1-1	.	AWSSRVGTEAF
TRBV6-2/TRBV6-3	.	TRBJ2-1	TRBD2	ASSYGTSGSHEQF
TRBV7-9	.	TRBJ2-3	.	ASSLAGGMDTQY
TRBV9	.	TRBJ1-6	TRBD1	ASSVGTGGSPLH
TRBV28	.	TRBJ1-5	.	AILQGALNSNQPQH
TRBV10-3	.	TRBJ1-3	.	AISDRESSGNTIY
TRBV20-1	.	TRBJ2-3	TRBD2	SARVAGEY
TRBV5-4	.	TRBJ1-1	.	ASSLAGDLVTEAF
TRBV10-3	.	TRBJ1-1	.	AISQTAGNTEAF
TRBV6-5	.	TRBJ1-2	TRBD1	ASSSTAATGGYGYT
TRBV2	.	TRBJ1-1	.	ASSELGQNTEAF
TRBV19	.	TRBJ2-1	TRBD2	ASSIEAGARQF
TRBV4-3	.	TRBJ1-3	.	ASSQDWDTSSGNTIY
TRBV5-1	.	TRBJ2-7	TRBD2	ASSSAGTSGSYEQY
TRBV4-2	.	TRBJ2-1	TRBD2	ASSQVNLAGGLLNEQF
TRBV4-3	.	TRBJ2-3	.	ASSQEAPGTDTQY
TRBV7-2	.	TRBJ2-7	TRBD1	ASSDSSRGRYEQY
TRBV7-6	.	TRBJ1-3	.	AGSLGNTIY
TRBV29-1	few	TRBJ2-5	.	SVEFQRDYSAQY
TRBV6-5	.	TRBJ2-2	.	ASSPRGRELF
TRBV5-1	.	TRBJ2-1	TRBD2	ASSLEASGRFQF
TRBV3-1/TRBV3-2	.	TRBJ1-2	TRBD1	ASSQVLGQGGYGYT
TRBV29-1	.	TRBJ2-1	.	SPFNGYNEQF
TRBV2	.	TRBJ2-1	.	ASIYSLERAQF
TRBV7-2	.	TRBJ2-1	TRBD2	ASSLAAGGPGGEQF
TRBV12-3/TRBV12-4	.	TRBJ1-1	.	ASRGTQNTEAF
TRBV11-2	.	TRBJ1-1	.	ASSAQILNTEAF
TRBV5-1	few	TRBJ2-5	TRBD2	ASNPGGAGRETQY
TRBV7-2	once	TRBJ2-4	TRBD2	ASSLDGGSAKNIQY
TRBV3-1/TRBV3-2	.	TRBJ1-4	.	ASSQAPLSNEKLF
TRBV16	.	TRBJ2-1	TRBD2	ASSPFSGANPYNEQF
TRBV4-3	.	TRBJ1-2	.	ASSQDTGPYGYT
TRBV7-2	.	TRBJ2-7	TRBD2	ASSLDSGRTYEQY
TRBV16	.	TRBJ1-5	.	ASSPQGGDQPQH